Sequencing of this T cell receptor beta chain was carried out in a study of beta chain features in type 1 diabetes. Overall study results and limits: In every one of the four CD4+ subsets, TCRB CDR3s were moderately but significantly shorter in Type 1 diabetes patients.

At least ten counts were recorded for this clone. Its antigen is not known. Expressed TCRB transcripts were sequenced because the entire RNA isolate underwent reverse transcription. The protocol was immunoSEQ multiplex PCR, while the TCRdb copy is restricted to in-frame clones and leaves out a portion. The table has 300,000 to 450,000 clones, around 9.6% seen once; the top ten hold approximately 0.55%. V shed 0 bases and J shed 8 bases, with 11 bases lying between them. Germline CDR1 is SGHTA and CDR2 is FQGNSA. This CDR3 comprises 14 residues. The chain has TRBV7-2 and TRBJ2-1, with unresolved D. The source is a man aged 25-45 years with type 1 diabetes. The specimen sequenced was central memory CD4+ T cells from blood. CDR3 nucleotides: TGTGCCAGCAGCTTAGCACCAGCGAGCGATGAGCAGTTCTTC. Translated, it gives CASSLAPASDEQFF.